This T cell receptor beta chain was sequenced for a study of siplizumab effects on memory and regulatory T cells. Broader study findings: Naive T cells appeared more varied than memory cells and looked like key alloresponse contributors.

Worth noting for this clone: As yet, its antigen is unknown.

The assay covered 100,000 or so TCR templates per sample. Generated by immunoSEQ multiplex PCR, the TCRdb table keeps only in-frame clones and is missing some. This table holds roughly 100,000 clones, roughly 93% found once. Germline CDR1 reads SGHRS; CDR2 reads YFSETQ. There are 14 residues in the CDR3. V lost 5 bases, J lost 1 base, and 11 bases lay in between. This clonotype originated in a human donor in good health. This chain joins TRBV5-1 and TRBJ2-3; no definite D call. Material: CD8+ T cells sorted from blood. Here the CDR3 DNA reads TGCGCCAGCAGGATAGGTTTTGGCACAGATACGCAGTATTTT. Protein sequence: CASRIGFGTDTQYF.